One and the same sample provided the 16 T cell receptor beta chains below, sequenced in a study of shared clonotypes between healthy human individuals. TCRdb keeps only in-frame clones here, not all; method: immunoSEQ multiplex PCR. The repertoire has 2.3 million or so clones, more than 85% of them found once; the top ten carry about 0.39%. Sample: naive CD4+ T cells from PBMCs. The subset was: CD45RA+ positively selected. The origin of the receptors is a man aged 18 to 29 in good health. Some clones in this sample may be carry-over from other donors' samples.

V gene TRBV6-6 combines with J gene TRBJ1-5; no reliable D call. The germline CDR1 and CDR2 sequences are MNHNY and SVGAGI (reference sequence). This CDR3 spans 14 amino acids. Trimming cost V 0 bases and J 7 bases, with 10 bases left between them. CDR3 bases: TGTGCCAGCAGTTACTCACGGCCCAAACAGCCCCAGCATTTT. Amino acids: CASSYSRPKQPQHF.

This chain connects TRBV2 to TRBJ1-1; 8 bases agree with TRBD1. V was pared by 4 bases and J by 6 bases, with 4 bases of the junction left unmatched. The V gene's germline CDR1 is SNHLY and CDR2 FYNNEI. CDR3 size: 13 residues. The CDR3 protein is CASSGIQGAEAFF. Written as DNA, the CDR3 is TGTGCCAGCAGTGGGATACAGGGGGCTGAAGCTTTCTTT.

Points on this clone: Other DNA sequences from this sample encode an identical CDR3 as well. This sequence joins TRBV28 and TRBJ1-5; 9 bases fit TRBD1. V was pared by 5 bases and J by 4 bases, with 3 bases of the junction left unmatched. Germline values: CDR1 MDHEN, CDR2 SYDVKM. The CDR3 has 14 amino acids. The CDR3 nucleotides are TGTGCCAGCAGTCCAGGGACAGGGAATCAGCCCCAGCATTTT. Its translation is CASSPGTGNQPQHF.

This clone appeared once. The chain couples TRBV9 to TRBJ2-1; 11 nucleotides match TRBD2. CDR1 and CDR2 (germline): SGDLS, YYNGEE. This CDR3 has 16 amino acids. The V gene end was trimmed by 3 bases and the J gene end by 7 bases; junction bases not matched to a gene: 9. The CDR3 region is CASSGISGRARNEQFF. The DNA of the CDR3 is TGTGCCAGCAGCGGAATTAGCGGGAGGGCCCGGAATGAGCAGTTCTTC. Using reference TRBV9 and TRBJ2-1 for the parts outside the CDR3, the full variable domain is DSGVTQTPKHLITATGQRVTLRCSPRSGDLSVYWYQQSLDQGLQFLIQYYNGEERAKGNILERFSAQQFPDLHSELNLSSLELGDSALYFCASSGISGRARNEQFFGPGTRLTVL.

This chain links TRBV5-5 with TRBJ2-7, with 8 positions matching TRBD1. The J segment lost 0 bases and the V segment lost 5 bases, leaving 10 bases of the junction unmatched. The CDR3 loop spans 16 amino acids. Germline loops: CDR1 SGHKS, CDR2 YYEKEE (reference sequence). The CDR3 nucleotides are TGTGCCAGCAGTGCCAGATGGACAGGGAGCTCCTACGAGCAGTACTTC. Amino acids: CASSARWTGSSYEQYF.

The count of this clone is one. CDR3 sequence (DNA): TGTGCTAGTGGTTTAGAGGGTCGGAACACTGAAGCTTTCTTT. It is translated as CASGLEGRNTEAFF. V and J are TRBV12-5 and TRBJ1-1; D unresolved. Trimming shortened V by 3 bases and J by 1 base, and 9 bases separated the two germline ends. The CDR3 contains 14 residues. The germline CDR1 and CDR2 sequences are LGHNT and FRNRAP.

The rearrangement joins TRBV28 to TRBJ2-3; tentative D call: TRBD2 (5 bases). The CDR3 runs 18 residues. Trimming stripped 4 bases from V and 1 base from J, with 21 bases between. Germline lookup yields CDR1 MDHEN and CDR2 SYDVKM. The CDR3 here is CASSSAALAPEGTDTQYF. The CDR3 DNA reads as TGTGCCAGCAGTTCCGCCGCTCTAGCCCCCGAAGGCACAGATACGCAGTATTTT.

This chain joins TRBV6-1 and TRBJ2-5; D remains ambiguous. Germline V gene data show CDR1 as MNHNS and CDR2 as SASEGT. This CDR3 region has 13 residues. V gave up 4 bases and J gave up 1 base, with 7 bases separating them. The CDR3 sequence is CASSVFSQETQYF. The DNA for the CDR3 is TGTGCCAGCAGTGTTTTCAGCCAAGAGACCCAGTACTTC.

The chain is built from TRBV28 and TRBJ2-7; the match to TRBD2 covers 9 bases. Trimming at V came to 7 bases and at J to 1 base, leaving 11 bases not matched to a gene. The germline V gene has CDR1 MDHEN and CDR2 SYDVKM. CDR3 length equals 16 residues. The CDR3 DNA reads as TGTGCCAGCAACGATATGCCGACTAGCGGTTCCTACGAGCAGTACTTC. Translation gives CASNDMPTSGSYEQYF.

The genes are TRBV19 and TRBJ1-2; D call uncertain. The CDR3 is 14 amino acids. The germline gives CDR1 LNHDA, CDR2 SQIVND (reference sequence). The ends were cut back, 3 bases at V and 5 bases at J, with 13 bases in the middle. The CDR3 here is CASSMRSGYYGYTF. The DNA of the CDR3 is TGTGCCAGTAGTATGAGATCGGGGTATTATGGCTACACCTTC. The full variable domain, with the rest looked up from reference TRBV19 and TRBJ1-2, is DGGITQSPKYLFRKEGQNVTLSCEQNLNHDAMYWYRQDPGQGLRLIYYSQIVNDFQKGDIAEGYSVSREKKESFPLTVTSAQKNPTAFYLCASSMRSGYYGYTFGSGTRLTVV.

Written as DNA, the CDR3 is TGTGCCAGCAGCCTCAGGGGTCCCAATGAAAAACTGTTTTTT. This encodes CASSLRGPNEKLFF. The chain carries TRBV5-6 and TRBJ1-4; D is perhaps TRBD1 (6 bases). Germline V gene lookup returns CDR1 SGHDT and CDR2 YYEEEE. Between the trimmed V and J ends, which lost 4 bases and 5 bases, there was a span of 12 bases. The CDR3 loop spans 14 amino acids.

The rearrangement links TRBV10-3 to TRBJ1-1; D gene uncertain. V lost 3 bases to trimming and J lost 10 bases, with 15 bases between them. The germline V gene encodes CDR1 ENHRY and CDR2 SYGVKD. The CDR3 has 13 residues. CDR3 residues: CAISDFGPDGAFF. The CDR3, as DNA: TGTGCCATCAGTGATTTCGGTCCCGACGGAGCTTTCTTT.

The chain joins TRBV12-5 to TRBJ2-3, with TRBD1 as a possible D gene (6 bases). CDR1 is LGHNT and CDR2 is FRNRAP in the germline V gene. The CDR3 runs 14 residues. V was shortened by 5 bases and J by 0 bases, with 9 bases between the two germline ends. The CDR3 coding sequence is TGTGCTAGTGGTCCAGGGGCTAGCACAGATACGCAGTATTTT. Its translation is CASGPGASTDTQYF.

The chain is built from TRBV14 and TRBJ2-3; D is unclear. This CDR3 has 14 amino acids. Germline V gives CDR1 SGHDN, CDR2 FVKESK. Between the trimmed V and J ends, which lost 1 base and 0 bases, there was a span of 5 bases. Written as DNA, the CDR3 is TGTGCCAGCAGCCAAGTATCCAGCACAGATACGCAGTATTTT. Translating it yields CASSQVSSTDTQYF.

The rearrangement joins TRBV18 to TRBJ2-2; no clear D. The V end lost 8 bases, the J end lost 0 bases, and 16 bases lay between the germline ends. Per the germline V gene, CDR1 is KGHSH and CDR2 is LQKENI. The CDR3 is made up of 16 amino acids. CDR3 coding DNA: TGTGCCAGCGCCCGTCCGGGTGCCGCGAACACCGGGGAGCTGTTTTTT. As protein: CASARPGAANTGELFF.

This chain uses TRBV15 with TRBJ1-1; D ambiguous. Germline V gene data show CDR1 as LNHNV and CDR2 as YYDKDF (reference sequence). V was pared by 0 bases and J by 4 bases, with 9 bases between. The CDR3 length is 14 residues. The CDR3 sequence: CATSREVLGTEAFF. The CDR3 DNA sequence: TGTGCCACCAGCAGAGAGGTGCTGGGCACTGAAGCTTTCTTT. Based on the CDR3 plus reference TRBV15 and TRBJ1-1, the full variable domain is DAMVIQNPRYQVTQFGKPVTLSCSQTLNHNVMYWYQQKSSQAPKLLFHYYDKDFNNEADTPDNFQSRRPNTSFCFLDIRSPGLGDTAMYLCATSREVLGTEAFFGQGTRLTVV.